In this sample, the clone carrying this T cell receptor beta chain turned up once. The sample comes from a study of OX40 agonist ivuxolimab in advanced cancers. The method was immunoSEQ multiplex PCR; TCRdb's version includes in-frame clones alone and lacks a portion of them. Here the sample spans about 72,000 clones, 81% being singletons. The germline V gene encodes CDR1 SNHLY and CDR2 FYNNEI. V dropped 8 bases and J dropped 1; count of bases not matched to a gene: 4. The CDR3 is 14 residues long. The specimen was CD4+ or CD8+ T cells sorted from blood, collected in a trial of the OX40 agonist ivuxolimab. This chain uses TRBV2 with TRBJ2-4, with 8 bases identical to TRBD2. The TCR sequence derives from an adult with an advanced solid tumor such as melanoma, head and neck, liver or kidney cancer. CDR3 sequence: CASVREAAKNIQYF. Written as DNA, the CDR3 is TGTGCCAGCGTGCGGGAGGCGGCCAAAAACATTCAGTACTTC.